Below, 11 T cell receptor beta chains from the same sample are listed, as sequenced in a study of blood T cells in healthy people across ages. Sample-barcoded 5' priming and a J-beta primer mix drove a second PCR of about 6 to 12 cycles. MiXCR, applied by TCRdb to the 5' RACE reads, yields one record per CDR3 protein. This sample yields over 1,200,000 distinct CDR3 sequences, of which approximately 60% are seen a single time; 6.5% to 8.5% belongs to the top ten. The specimen sequenced was blood. These receptors all stem from a man aged 18 to 30 in good health.

V and J are TRBV2 and TRBJ1-1, with D maybe TRBD1 (6 bases). V lost 4 bases to trimming and J lost 8 bases, with 11 bases between them. Germline-derived CDR1 and CDR2 are SNHLY and FYNNEI. The CDR3 consists of 12 residues. CDR3 DNA: TGTGCCAGCAGTGGGACAGATACCGAAGCTTTCTTT. It translates to CASSGTDTEAFF.

The rearrangement joins TRBV12-5 to TRBJ1-2; D gene ambiguous. Trimming pared 2 bases from V and 2 bases from J, leaving 6 bases between. CDR1 and CDR2 (germline): LGHNT, FRNRAP. The CDR3 runs to 13 residues. The CDR3 loop is CASGLWQNYGYTF. CDR3 nucleotide sequence: TGTGCTAGTGGTTTGTGGCAGAACTATGGCTACACCTTC. The entire variable domain, with the rest obtained from reference TRBV12-5 and TRBJ1-2, is as follows: DARVTQTPRHKVTEMGQEVTMRCQPILGHNTVFWYRQTMMQGLELLAYFRNRAPLDDSGMPKDRFSAEMPDATLATLKIQPSEPRDSAVYFCASGLWQNYGYTFGSGTRLTVV.

V is TRBV29-1 and J is TRBJ1-4; D unresolved. The germline gives CDR1 SQVTM, CDR2 ANQGSEA. The CDR3 spans 14 residues. V dropped 0 bases and J dropped 8 bases, with 13 bases sitting between them. Here the CDR3 DNA reads TGCAGCGTTGAAGATCTTAGAGACCAGGAAAAACTGTTTTTT. It translates to CSVEDLRDQEKLFF. Variable domain in full (rest from reference TRBV29-1 and TRBJ1-4): SAVISQKPSRDICQRGTSLTIQCQVDSQVTMMFWYRQQPGQSLTLIATANQGSEATYESGFVIDKFPISRPNLTFSTLTVSNMSPEDSSIYLCSVEDLRDQEKLFFGSGTQLSVL.

In this sample, this clonotype turned up once. The chain carries TRBV2 and TRBJ2-2; D is unresolved. The CDR3 contains 11 residues. The ends were cut back, 6 bases at V and 6 bases at J, with 5 bases in the middle. The V gene's germline CDR1 is SNHLY and CDR2 FYNNEI. CDR3 nucleotides: TGTGCCAGCAGGGTGTCCGGGGAGCTGTTTTTT. Its protein is CASRVSGELFF.

The V and J genes are TRBV7-2 and TRBJ1-2, with D perhaps matching TRBD1 (5 bases). Germline V lookup: CDR1 SGHTA, CDR2 FQGNSA. The CDR3 length is 15 residues. Trimming stripped 5 bases from V and 6 bases from J, with 19 bases between. The DNA of the CDR3 is TGTGCCAGCAGCCTCCGCCGTCGGGGGACTAATGGCTACACCTTC. This translates into CASSLRRRGTNGYTF.

The rearrangement links TRBV20-1 to TRBJ2-5; 8 nucleotides match TRBD1. The length of the CDR3 is 14 residues. Looked up from germline, CDR1 is DFQATT and CDR2 is SNEGSKA (reference sequence). J was trimmed by 5 bases and V by 7 bases; bases with no gene match: 12. As DNA, the CDR3 is TGCAGTGGCCTGGGGGACAGGCGAAGGGAGACCCAGTACTTC. This gives the protein CSGLGDRRRETQYF.

This clonotype was counted only a few times. The V call is TRBV6-1, the J call TRBJ2-1, with 12 bases lining up with TRBD2. Germline values: CDR1 MNHNS, CDR2 SASEGT. This CDR3 spans 16 amino acids. With 6 bases clipped from V and 0 bases from J, the junction kept 3 bases outside the gene matches. The CDR3 nucleotides are TGTGCCAGCAGCACGACTAGCGGGGGCTCCTACAATGAGCAGTTCTTC. The encoded protein is CASSTTSGGSYNEQFF.

This chain links TRBV7-2 with TRBJ2-7; unclear D gene. The CDR3 runs 16 residues. Germline assignment: CDR1 SGHTA and CDR2 FQGNSA. Trimming took 5 bases from V and 7 from J, leaving 24 bases between them. The CDR3 sequence: CASSKAPDPRVGEQYF. The CDR3 bases are TGTGCCAGCAGCAAGGCCCCGGACCCTCGGGTTGGAGAGCAGTACTTC.

This clonotype was found a few times. This sequence joins TRBV20-1 and TRBJ2-7; no clear D. The CDR3 sequence is 13 residues long. Germline CDR1 and CDR2: DFQATT and SNEGSKA (reference sequence). Trimming removed 0 bases from V and 4 bases from J, with 10 bases in between. CDR3 loop: CSAREGGKYEQYF. CDR3 DNA: TGCAGTGCTAGAGAGGGTGGGAAATACGAGCAGTACTTC.

The chain has TRBV20-1 and TRBJ2-5, with 8 bases lining up with TRBD1. The trim removed 2 bases at V and 2 bases at J, leaving 4 bases unmatched. Per germline, CDR1 DFQATT and CDR2 SNEGSKA (reference sequence). The CDR3 is 14 residues long. The CDR3 loop reads CSARSGQGQETQYF. The CDR3 DNA is TGCAGTGCTAGATCTGGACAGGGTCAAGAGACCCAGTACTTC.

The chain employs TRBV20-1 and TRBJ2-3, with D perhaps TRBD2 (7 bases). The CDR3 is 16 amino acids. Germline V gene data show CDR1 as DFQATT and CDR2 as SNEGSKA (reference sequence). Trimming shortened V by 0 bases and J by 1 base, and 14 bases separated the two germline ends. The CDR3 here is CSARDYRGAGTDTQYF. The CDR3 nucleotides are TGCAGTGCTAGAGATTACCGGGGGGCCGGCACAGATACGCAGTATTTT.